What follows are 20 T cell receptor beta chains derived from one specimen sequenced in a study of CD8 T cells in Susac syndrome. With random hexamers, reverse transcription was performed on about 0.45 to 1 ug of RNA. MiXCR, applied by TCRdb to the immunoSEQ multiplex PCR reads, yields one record per CDR3 protein. This sample has around 200,000 distinct CDR3 sequences; 85% to 95% occur once, and the top ten carry 0.095% to 0.12%. Sequencing was performed on CD4+ T cells from PBMCs. Every receptor here comes from a human donor in good health.

The table lists this clonotype with a count of one. The chain employs TRBV20-1 and TRBJ1-5; tentatively, D is TRBD1 (6 bases). Germline V gives CDR1 DFQATT, CDR2 SNEGSKA (reference sequence). V was pared by 1 base and J by 6 bases, with 10 bases between. The CDR3 is 13 amino acids. The CDR3 sequence is CSARVGARQPQHF. Here the CDR3 DNA reads TGCAGTGCTAGAGTGGGGGCTCGTCAGCCCCAGCATTTT.

This sequence joins TRBV6-2 or TRBV6-3 and TRBJ2-1; TRBD2 matches 12 bases. Germline assignment: CDR1 MNHEY and CDR2 SVGEGT. The CDR3 runs to 16 residues. Germline trimming cut 8 bases from V and 9 bases from J; bases unmatched to any gene: 14. In DNA, the CDR3 is TGTGCCAGCGGCCTTCTAGCGGGAGGGCCCAGGGGTGAGCAGTTCTTC. Amino acid sequence: CASGLLAGGPRGEQFF.

The chain couples TRBV28 to TRBJ2-2; no clear D. In germline, CDR1 is MDHEN, CDR2 SYDVKM. The CDR3 has 13 residues. Trimming took off 7 bases at V and 4 bases at J, with 10 bases between the two ends. The CDR3 region has the DNA TGTGCCAGCACGCGGAGTGGCACCGGGGAGCTGTTTTTT. It is translated as CASTRSGTGELFF.

This clonotype showed up just once. The chain employs TRBV10-3 and TRBJ2-1, with 7 nucleotides matching TRBD1. This CDR3 region has 12 residues. The V and J ends lost 6 bases and 5 bases, in that order; junction bases with no gene match: 1. Per the germline V gene, CDR1 is ENHRY and CDR2 is SYGVKD. This chain's CDR3 is CAIRGTDNEQFF. The DNA of the CDR3 is TGTGCCATCAGGGGGACAGACAATGAGCAGTTCTTC.

This chain links TRBV6-5 with TRBJ2-7, with TRBD1 matching over 10 bases. J was trimmed by 3 bases and V by 8 bases; bases with no gene match: 10. From germline, CDR1 is MNHEY and CDR2 SVGAGI. The CDR3 is made up of 15 amino acids. DNA for the CDR3: TGTGCCAGCGTAACTTGGGACAGGGGACACTACGAGCAGTACTTC. It encodes CASVTWDRGHYEQYF.

V is TRBV20-1 and J is TRBJ2-3; D remains unclear. With 7 bases removed from V and 0 bases from J, the gap between germline ends came to 8 bases. This CDR3 spans 12 amino acids. Germline CDR1 reads DFQATT; CDR2 reads SNEGSKA (reference sequence). CDR3 nucleotide sequence: TGCAGTGGACTGTTAAGCACAGATACGCAGTATTTT. Translated: CSGLLSTDTQYF.

The chain joins TRBV25-1 to TRBJ1-5; possible D gene TRBD1, 5 bases. This CDR3 contains 14 residues. Trimming took 2 bases from V and 4 from J, leaving 9 bases between them. Germline CDR1 and CDR2: MGHDK and SYGVNS. The CDR3 reads CASSETRVNQPQHF. Here the CDR3 DNA reads TGTGCCAGCAGTGAAACCAGGGTGAATCAGCCCCAGCATTTT. The full variable domain, completed using reference TRBV25-1 and TRBJ1-5, is EADIYQTPRYLVIGTGKKITLECSQTMGHDKMYWYQQDPGMELHLIHYSYGVNSTEKGDLSSESTVSRIRTEHFPLTLESARPSHTSQYLCASSETRVNQPQHFGDGTRLSIL.

The rearrangement links TRBV3-1 to TRBJ1-1; no clear D gene. Germline V lookup: CDR1 LGHDT, CDR2 YNNKEL (reference sequence). Trimming took 2 bases from V and 0 from J, leaving 7 bases between them. This CDR3 is 14 amino acids long. The CDR3 reads CASSQLDMNTEAFF. The DNA for the CDR3 is TGTGCCAGCAGCCAACTAGACATGAACACTGAAGCTTTCTTT.

This clonotype was found a few times. This sequence joins TRBV18 and TRBJ2-1; D uncertain. CDR3 length: 11 amino acids. The ends were cut back, 6 bases at V and 6 bases at J, with 6 bases in the middle. In germline, CDR1 is KGHSH, CDR2 LQKENI. CDR3 sequence: CASSPSNEQFF. The CDR3 DNA reads as TGTGCCAGCTCGCCCAGCAATGAGCAGTTCTTC.

V gene TRBV12-3 or TRBV12-4 combines with J gene TRBJ1-5; D gene ambiguous. This CDR3 spans 14 amino acids. Trimming cost V 4 bases and J 7 bases, with 14 bases left between them. As DNA, the CDR3 is TGTGCCAGCAGTTATTTGGGAAGGAACCAGCCCCAGCATTTT. Translating it yields CASSYLGRNQPQHF.

The rearrangement joins TRBV5-4 to TRBJ2-2; perhaps TRBD1 as D (6 bases). Trimming removed 3 bases at V and 3 bases at J, with 9 bases between. Germline CDR1 reads SGHNT; CDR2 reads YYREEE (reference sequence). CDR3 length: 14 amino acids. The CDR3 reads CASSSRGYTGELFF. DNA for the CDR3: TGTGCCAGCAGCTCCAGGGGCTACACCGGGGAGCTGTTTTTT.

The CDR3 sequence: CASSLLSGTVNTEAFF. The CDR3 DNA reads as TGTGCCAGCAGCTTACTCTCCGGGACTGTAAACACTGAAGCTTTCTTT. The genes are TRBV11-2 and TRBJ1-1, with D maybe TRBD1 (5 bases). The CDR3 sequence is 16 residues long. The V gene's germline CDR1 is SGHAT and CDR2 FQNNGV. The germline V and J ends were trimmed by 2 bases and 2 bases, with 15 bases remaining between them.

The chain couples TRBV20-1 to TRBJ2-3; 8 bases line up with TRBD1. The CDR3 length is 16 residues. Looked up from germline, CDR1 is DFQATT and CDR2 is SNEGSKA (reference sequence). The V segment lost 4 bases and the J segment 5 bases; nucleotides outside the gene matches: 14. DNA of the CDR3: TGCAGTGCTACCCAACCTCCAGGGGGCTCAGTAGATACGCAGTATTTT. Protein product: CSATQPPGGSVDTQYF.

This chain joins TRBV4-1 and TRBJ1-1, with TRBD1 identical over 11 bases. Trimming cost V 3 bases and J 1 base; bases outside gene matches: 7. The CDR3 is 17 residues long. Germline V gives CDR1 MGHRA, CDR2 YSYEKL. CDR3 in amino acids: CASSHRTGGSSNTEAFF. The CDR3 DNA reads as TGCGCCAGCAGCCATAGGACAGGGGGCTCGTCGAACACTGAAGCTTTCTTT.

The chain combines TRBV5-1 with TRBJ2-7; 7 bases map to TRBD1. The CDR3 spans 14 residues. CDR1 is SGHRS and CDR2 is YFSETQ in the germline V gene. Trimming removed 2 bases from V and 6 bases from J; junction bases left unmatched: 8. CDR3 nucleotide sequence: TGCGCCAGCAGCTTCTTGACAGGGAGTCGCGAGCAGTACTTC. Protein: CASSFLTGSREQYF. The full variable domain, in which reference TRBV5-1 and TRBJ2-7 provide the parts outside the CDR3, is KAGVTQTPRYLIKTRGQQVTLSCSPISGHRSVSWYQQTPGQGLQFLFEYFSETQRNKGNFPGRFSGRQFSNSRSEMNVSTLELGDSALYLCASSFLTGSREQYFGPGTRLTVT.

The chain joins TRBV9 to TRBJ1-1, with 7 bases identical to TRBD1. Germline V gene sequence: CDR1 SGDLS, CDR2 YYNGEE. With V trimmed by 7 bases and J by 3 bases, 6 bases remained unmatched. The CDR3 has 13 amino acids. CDR3 sequence: CASSTQGDTEAFF. CDR3 DNA: TGTGCCAGCTCAACCCAGGGGGACACTGAAGCTTTCTTT.

The J gene is TRBJ1-2, the V gene TRBV10-3; no reliable D call. The germline V gene has CDR1 ENHRY and CDR2 SYGVKD. The CDR3 totals 12 residues. V shed 5 bases and J shed 6 bases, with 10 bases lying between them. The CDR3 reads CAISKGQDGYTF. The CDR3 DNA sequence: TGTGCCATCAGTAAAGGGCAGGATGGCTACACCTTC.

V and J are TRBV5-1 and TRBJ2-1; TRBD1 might be the D (6 bases). The V and J ends lost 0 bases and 6 bases respectively, with 13 bases between them. CDR3 size: 15 residues. Per the germline V gene, CDR1 is SGHRS and CDR2 is YFSETQ. In nucleotides, the CDR3 is TGCGCCAGCAGCTTGGCCGGAGACAGGTTCAATGAGCAGTTCTTC. Protein sequence: CASSLAGDRFNEQFF.

This clonotype was counted once. The chain combines TRBV20-1 with TRBJ2-2; 8 bases agree with TRBD2. CDR3 size: 14 residues. Trimming cost V 4 bases and J 1 base; bases outside gene matches: 2. Germline V gene lookup returns CDR1 DFQATT and CDR2 SNEGSKA (reference sequence). The DNA for the CDR3 is TGCAGTGCTATAGCGGGACTGAACACCGGGGAGCTGTTTTTT. The encoded protein is CSAIAGLNTGELFF.

The J gene is TRBJ2-5, the V gene TRBV12-5, with D unresolved. The CDR3 extends over 12 amino acids. V lost 5 bases and J 4 bases, leaving 8 bases between the germline ends. The germline gives CDR1 LGHNT, CDR2 FRNRAP. The CDR3 bases are TGTGCTAGTGGTCCTGGTCCAGAGACCCAGTACTTC. It translates to CASGPGPETQYF.